This T cell receptor beta chain comes out of a study of T cells after yellow fever vaccination. For the study at large: Fractions low in cell number were prepared with SMART-Seq v4 Ultra Low Input.

TCRdb redid the calling of the 5' RACE reads with MiXCR, one entry per CDR3 protein. The table shows roughly 340,000 distinct CDR3 sequences, with more than 8.5% occurring only once. The germline gives CDR1 SGHDT, CDR2 YYEEEE. V lost 2 bases and J lost 2, with 8 bases in between. The CDR3 spans 14 residues. Material: PBMCs, obtained on the day of the first yellow fever vaccination. This receptor was identified in a man younger than 30 who received the YFV17D yellow fever vaccine. V and J are TRBV5-6 and TRBJ2-1; TRBD1 or TRBD2 may be the D gene (5 bases each). The CDR3 region is CASSFGTAYNEQFF. The CDR3 DNA reads as TGTGCCAGCAGCTTTGGGACGGCCTACAATGAGCAGTTCTTC.